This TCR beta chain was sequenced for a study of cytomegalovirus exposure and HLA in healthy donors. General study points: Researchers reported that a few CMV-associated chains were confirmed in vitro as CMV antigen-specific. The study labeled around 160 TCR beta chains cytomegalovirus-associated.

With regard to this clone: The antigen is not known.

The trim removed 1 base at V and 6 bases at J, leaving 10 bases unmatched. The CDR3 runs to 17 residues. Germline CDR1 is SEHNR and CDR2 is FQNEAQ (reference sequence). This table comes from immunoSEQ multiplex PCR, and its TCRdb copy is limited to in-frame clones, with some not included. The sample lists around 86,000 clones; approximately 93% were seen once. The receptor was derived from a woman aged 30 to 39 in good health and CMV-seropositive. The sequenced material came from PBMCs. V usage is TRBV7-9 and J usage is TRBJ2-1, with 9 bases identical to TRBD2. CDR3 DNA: TGTGCCAGCAGCTTAGACCCCGGGACTAGCACTCCCAATGAGCAGTTCTTC. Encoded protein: CASSLDPGTSTPNEQFF.